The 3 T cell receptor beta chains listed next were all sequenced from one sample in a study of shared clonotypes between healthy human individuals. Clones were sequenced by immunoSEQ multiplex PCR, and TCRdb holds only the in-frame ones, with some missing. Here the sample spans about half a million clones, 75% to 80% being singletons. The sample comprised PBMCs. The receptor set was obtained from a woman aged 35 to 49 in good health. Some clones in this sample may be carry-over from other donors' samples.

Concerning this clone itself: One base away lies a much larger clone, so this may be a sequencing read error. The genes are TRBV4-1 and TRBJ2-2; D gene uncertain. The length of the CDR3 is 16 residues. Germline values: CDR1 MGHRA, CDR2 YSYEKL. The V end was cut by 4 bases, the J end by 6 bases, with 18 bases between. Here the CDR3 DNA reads TGCGCCAGCAGCCCCGCGCGGATGTGTCAGGCCGGGGAGCTGTTTTTT. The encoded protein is CASSPARMCQAGELFF.

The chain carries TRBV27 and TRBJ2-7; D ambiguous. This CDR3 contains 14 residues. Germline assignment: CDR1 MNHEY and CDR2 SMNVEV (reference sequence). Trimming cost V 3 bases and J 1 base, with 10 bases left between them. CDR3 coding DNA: TGTGCCAGCAGTTTTCCCCCCACTTCCTACGAGCAGTACTTC. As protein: CASSFPPTSYEQYF.

CDR3 bases: TGTGCCTGGAGTGCGACAGGGTTAGGAGGCTACACCTTC. The encoded protein is CAWSATGLGGYTF. This sequence joins TRBV30 and TRBJ1-2, with 7 positions matching TRBD1. The CDR3 loop spans 13 amino acids. Germline V CDR1 and CDR2: GTSNPN, SVGIG (reference sequence). Trimming at V came to 1 base and at J to 8 bases, leaving 7 bases not matched to a gene.